This TCR beta chain was obtained from a study of T-cell memory formation after mild COVID-19 (dated by TCRdb to about 2021). About the investigation overall: TCR sequence clusters from the two donors were found to be largely donor specific. In a couple of donors, T-cell clones that expanded and contracted after mild COVID-19 were followed by sequencing TCRalpha and TCRbeta repertoires longitudinally. Two young, previously healthy adult volunteers made up the cohort, one male and one female. Points the paper makes about the study in general: Whether the second-wave clones peaking on day 37 were SARS-CoV-2 specific was not confirmed. Clones that contracted from day 15 to 85 showed balanced CD4/CD8 phenotypes, whereas a second wave of clones that expanded from day 15 to 37 leaned towards CD4+. Contracting CD4+ clones were located mainly in the CM and EM memory subsets, whereas CD8+ clones were found to be enriched in EMRA. The detection of some responding clones in pre-infection memory suggests that pre-existing cross-reactive memory T cells joined the SARS-CoV-2 response. The study included only a couple of mild cases, and larger cohorts that include severe cases with pre-infection samples were judged to be necessary.

Ficoll-Paque density gradient centrifugation was used to isolate PBMCs. The listed sequencing device is Illumina NovaSeq 6000. Using 5'RACE with constant-segment primers, TCRalpha and TCRbeta cDNA libraries were constructed, with sample barcodes and unique molecular identifiers added in the process. Trizol reagent was used to extract RNA from every sample. The libraries were amplified in two PCR steps, and the second step added a second sample barcode and Illumina TruSeq adapters. Sequencing of libraries was performed on an Illumina NovaSeq with 2 x 150 bp paired-end reads. In the original analysis: With migec v1.2.7, reads were demultiplexed and then collapsed into UMI-guided consensus sequences. Using mixcr v2.1.11, the UMI consensuses were aligned to TRA and TRB V and J templates and assembled into clonotypes. A clonotype was counted as expanded or contracted only when both edgeR and NoisET called the clonotype significant, with the noise models trained on biological replicates. For edgeR calls, the thresholds were a false discovery rate-adjusted p below 0.01 and a log2 fold-change of 1. As an exploratory analysis of dynamics, PCA with hierarchical clustering was applied to max-normalized trajectories of the 1000 most abundant clonotypes. Separately sequenced CD4+ and CD8+ repertoires were used to assign a CD4 or CD8 phenotype to each responding clone. Using fastp at Q25 and MiXCR, TCRdb reprocessed the public reads and kept productive beta chains. Every CDR3 protein is listed once, alongside the most common genes and DNA of its rows. TCRdb's processing, not the authors' own work, is the source of the V and J calls. The sample table records hundreds of thousands of distinct CDR3 sequences; roughly an eighth of these occur just once. About 20% of the sample is in the top ten clones.

Via the germline V gene, CDR1 is SGHVS and CDR2 FNYEAQ. Measured from the cysteine to the phenylalanine, the CDR3 is 15 residues long. Just the 45-base CDR3 DNA is kept, in frame starting at base 1. V has 4 bases trimmed and J has 4 bases trimmed; junction bases matching no gene number 8. As to this clonotype: It lacks a known antigen. No per-base quality is available; no much larger clone lies one base away.

The sequencing input was PBMCs or a T cell subset sorted from them (not recorded which). The clonotype originates from a young man who had mild COVID-19 (a few samples of this study predate the infection). The sample titles of this study are shuffled in the database, so cell type and time point are left out; the donor was told from shared clones. This sequence uses TRBV7-6 and TRBJ2-3; 7 junctional bases match TRBD2. The CDR3 protein is CASSSRLAWADTQYF. The DNA reads as follows: TGTGCCAGCAGCTCGAGACTAGCATGGGCAGATACGCAGTATTTT.